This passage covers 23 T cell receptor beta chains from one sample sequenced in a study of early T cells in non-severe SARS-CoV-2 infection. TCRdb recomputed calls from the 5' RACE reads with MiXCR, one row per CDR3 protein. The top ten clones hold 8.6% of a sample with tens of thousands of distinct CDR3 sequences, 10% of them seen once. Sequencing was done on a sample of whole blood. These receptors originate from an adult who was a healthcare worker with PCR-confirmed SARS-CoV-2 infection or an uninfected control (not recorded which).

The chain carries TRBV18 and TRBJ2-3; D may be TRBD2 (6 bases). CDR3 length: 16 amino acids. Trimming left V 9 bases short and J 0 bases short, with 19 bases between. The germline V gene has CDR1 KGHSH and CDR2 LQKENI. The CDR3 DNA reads TGTGCCAGTACCGGAGCCGGGGACTCGAGCACAGATACGCAGTATTTT. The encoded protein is CASTGAGDSSTDTQYF. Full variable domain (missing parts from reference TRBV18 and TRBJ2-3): NAGVMQNPRHLVRRRGQEARLRCSPMKGHSHVYWYRQLPEEGLKFMVYLQKENIIDESGMPKERFSAEFPKEGPSILRIQQVVRGDSAAYFCASTGAGDSSTDTQYFGPGTRLTVL.

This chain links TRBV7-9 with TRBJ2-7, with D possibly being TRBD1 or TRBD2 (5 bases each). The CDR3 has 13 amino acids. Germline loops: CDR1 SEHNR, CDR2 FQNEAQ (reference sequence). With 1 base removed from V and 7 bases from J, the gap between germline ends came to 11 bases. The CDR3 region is CASSLGGFGEQYF. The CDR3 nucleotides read TGTGCCAGCAGCTTAGGGGGGTTTGGAGAGCAGTACTTC.

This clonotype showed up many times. The CDR3 DNA sequence: TGTGCCAGCAGCGGGCGTTTCACAGATACGCAGTATTTT. Translated, it gives CASSGRFTDTQYF. This sequence joins TRBV7-8 and TRBJ2-3; D call uncertain. This CDR3 has 13 residues. CDR1 is SGHVS, CDR2 FQNEAQ, per germline. V was shortened by 5 bases and J by 2 bases, with 8 bases between the two germline ends.

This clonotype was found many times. CDR3 region: CATSRGTGGRETQYF. As DNA, the CDR3 is TGTGCCACCAGCAGGGGGACCGGTGGTCGGGAGACCCAGTACTTC. The V gene is TRBV15, the J gene TRBJ2-5; D possibly uses TRBD1 or TRBD2 (5 bases each). CDR3 size: 15 residues. The V gene lost 3 bases and the J gene lost 5 bases, with 16 bases spanning the gap. CDR1 LNHNV and CDR2 YYDKDF come from the germline V gene (reference sequence).

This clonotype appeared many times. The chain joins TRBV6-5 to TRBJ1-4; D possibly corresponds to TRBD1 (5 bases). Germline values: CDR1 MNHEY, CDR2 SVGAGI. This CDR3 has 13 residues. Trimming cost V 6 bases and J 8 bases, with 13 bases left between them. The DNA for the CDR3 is TGTGCCAGCAGGAAGGGACCTAGAGAAAAACTGTTTTTT. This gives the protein CASRKGPREKLFF.

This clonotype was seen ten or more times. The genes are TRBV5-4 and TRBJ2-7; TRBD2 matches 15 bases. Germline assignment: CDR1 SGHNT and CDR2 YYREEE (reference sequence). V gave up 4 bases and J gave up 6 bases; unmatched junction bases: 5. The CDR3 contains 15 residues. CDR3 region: CASSRGLAGGTEQYF. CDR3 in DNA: TGTGCCAGCAGCAGGGGACTAGCGGGAGGAACCGAGCAGTACTTC.

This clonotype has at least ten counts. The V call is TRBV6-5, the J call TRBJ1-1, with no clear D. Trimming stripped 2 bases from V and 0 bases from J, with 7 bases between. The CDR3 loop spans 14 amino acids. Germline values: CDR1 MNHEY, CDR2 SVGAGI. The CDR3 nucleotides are TGTGCCAGCAGTTACCAACAGCTGAACACTGAAGCTTTCTTT. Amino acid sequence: CASSYQQLNTEAFF.

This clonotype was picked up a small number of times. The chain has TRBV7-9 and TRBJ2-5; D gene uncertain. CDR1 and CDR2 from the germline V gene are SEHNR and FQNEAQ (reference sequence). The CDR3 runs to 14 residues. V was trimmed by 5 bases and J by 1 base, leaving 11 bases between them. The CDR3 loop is CASSATLSQETQYF. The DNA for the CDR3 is TGTGCCAGCAGCGCGACTCTTTCCCAAGAGACCCAGTACTTC.

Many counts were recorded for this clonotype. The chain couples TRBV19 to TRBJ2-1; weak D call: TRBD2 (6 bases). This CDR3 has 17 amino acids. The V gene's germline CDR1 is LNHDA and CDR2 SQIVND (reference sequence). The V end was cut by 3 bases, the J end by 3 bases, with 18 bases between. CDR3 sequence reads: CASSIPLASLGYNEQFF. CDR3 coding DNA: TGTGCCAGTAGTATCCCCCTAGCGAGCCTCGGCTACAATGAGCAGTTCTTC.

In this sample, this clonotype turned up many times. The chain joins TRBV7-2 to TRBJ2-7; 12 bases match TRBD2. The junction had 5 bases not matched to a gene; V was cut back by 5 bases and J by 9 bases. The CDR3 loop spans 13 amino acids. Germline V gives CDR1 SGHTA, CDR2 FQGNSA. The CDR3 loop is CASSNRLAGVQYF. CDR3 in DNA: TGTGCCAGCAGCAACCGACTAGCGGGAGTGCAGTACTTC.

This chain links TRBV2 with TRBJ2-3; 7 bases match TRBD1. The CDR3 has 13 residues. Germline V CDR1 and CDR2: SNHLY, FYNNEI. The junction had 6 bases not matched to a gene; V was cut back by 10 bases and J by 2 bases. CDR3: CAIPDRNTDTQYF. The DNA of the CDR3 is TGTGCCATCCCGGACAGGAACACAGATACGCAGTATTTT.

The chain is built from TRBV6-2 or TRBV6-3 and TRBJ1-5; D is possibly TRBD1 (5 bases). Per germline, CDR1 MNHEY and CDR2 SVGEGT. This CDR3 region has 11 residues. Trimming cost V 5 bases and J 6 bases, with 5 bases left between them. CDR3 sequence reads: CASSQGQPQHF. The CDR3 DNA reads TGTGCCAGCAGTCAGGGTCAGCCCCAGCATTTT.

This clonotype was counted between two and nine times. The DNA of the CDR3 is TGTGCCAGCAGCTCACAGTCAACTAATGAAAAACTGTTTTTT. This sequence encodes CASSSQSTNEKLFF. The chain has TRBV12-3 or TRBV12-4 and TRBJ1-4; no clear D. Trimming pared 6 bases from V and 0 bases from J, leaving 8 bases between. CDR3 length equals 14 residues.

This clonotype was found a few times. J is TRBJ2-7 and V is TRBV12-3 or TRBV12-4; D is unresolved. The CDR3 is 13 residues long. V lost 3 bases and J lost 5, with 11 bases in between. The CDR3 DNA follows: TGTGCCAGCAGTTTGACCGGACGAAACGAGCAGTACTTC. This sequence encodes CASSLTGRNEQYF.

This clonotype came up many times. Here the CDR3 reads CSVRGGAGGNNEQFF. Written as DNA, the CDR3 is TGCAGCGTGAGGGGTGGAGCGGGAGGGAATAATGAGCAGTTCTTC. The V and J genes are TRBV29-1 and TRBJ2-1, with TRBD2 matching over 10 bases. Germline values: CDR1 SQVTM, CDR2 ANQGSEA. Unmatched junction bases numbered 12, after V lost 6 bases and J lost 7 bases. The CDR3 loop spans 15 amino acids.

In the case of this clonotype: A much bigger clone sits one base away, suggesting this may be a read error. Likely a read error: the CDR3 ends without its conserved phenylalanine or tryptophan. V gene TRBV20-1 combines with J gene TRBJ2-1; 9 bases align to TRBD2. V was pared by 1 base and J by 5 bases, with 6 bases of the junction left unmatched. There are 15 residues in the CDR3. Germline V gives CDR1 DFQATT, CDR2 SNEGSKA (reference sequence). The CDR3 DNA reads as TGCAGTGCTAGAGTGGGGACTAGCTATGACAATGAGCAGTTCATC. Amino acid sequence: CSARVGTSYDNEQFI.

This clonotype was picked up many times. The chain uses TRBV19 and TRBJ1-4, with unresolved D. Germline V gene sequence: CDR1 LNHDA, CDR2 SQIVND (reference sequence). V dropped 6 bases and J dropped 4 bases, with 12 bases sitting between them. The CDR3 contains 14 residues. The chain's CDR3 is CASSITGVNEKLFF. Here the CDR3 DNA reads TGTGCCAGTAGCATTACCGGGGTTAATGAAAAACTGTTTTTT. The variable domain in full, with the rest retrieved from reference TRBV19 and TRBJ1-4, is DGGITQSPKYLFRKEGQNVTLSCEQNLNHDAMYWYRQDPGQGLRLIYYSQIVNDFQKGDIAEGYSVSREKKESFPLTVTSAQKNPTAFYLCASSITGVNEKLFFGSGTQLSVL.

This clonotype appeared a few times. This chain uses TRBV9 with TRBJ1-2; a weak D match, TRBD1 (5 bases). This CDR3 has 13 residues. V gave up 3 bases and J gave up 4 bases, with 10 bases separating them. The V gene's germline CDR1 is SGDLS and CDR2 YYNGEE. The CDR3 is CASSGPGSYGYTF. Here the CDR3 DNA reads TGTGCCAGCAGCGGACCAGGGTCCTATGGCTACACCTTC.

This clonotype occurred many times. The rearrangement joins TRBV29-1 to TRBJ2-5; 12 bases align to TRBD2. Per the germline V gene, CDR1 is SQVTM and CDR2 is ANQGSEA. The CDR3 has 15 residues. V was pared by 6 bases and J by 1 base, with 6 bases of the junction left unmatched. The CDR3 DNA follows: TGCAGCGTCGGACTAGCGGGATGGGGCCAAGAGACCCAGTACTTC. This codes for CSVGLAGWGQETQYF.

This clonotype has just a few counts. For the CDR3, the DNA is TGCAGCGTTGAAAAGGGCTTCGAGACCCAGTACTTC. Translation gives CSVEKGFETQYF. This sequence joins TRBV29-1 and TRBJ2-5; D is unresolved. The CDR3 spans 12 residues. V was cut by 2 bases and J by 5 bases, with 9 bases left in between. CDR1 and CDR2 from the germline V gene are SQVTM and ANQGSEA.

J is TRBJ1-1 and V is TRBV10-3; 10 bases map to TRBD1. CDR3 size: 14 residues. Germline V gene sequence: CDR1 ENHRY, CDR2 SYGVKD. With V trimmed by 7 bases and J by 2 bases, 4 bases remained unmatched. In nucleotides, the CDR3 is TGTGCCATCACCAGGGACAGGGGAAACACTGAAGCTTTCTTT. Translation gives CAITRDRGNTEAFF.

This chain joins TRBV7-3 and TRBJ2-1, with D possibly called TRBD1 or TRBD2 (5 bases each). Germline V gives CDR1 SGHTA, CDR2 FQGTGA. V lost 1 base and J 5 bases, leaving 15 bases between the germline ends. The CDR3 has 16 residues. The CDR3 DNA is TGTGCCAGCAGCTTAAGCTACGGCGAGGGGAACAATGAGCAGTTCTTC. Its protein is CASSLSYGEGNNEQFF. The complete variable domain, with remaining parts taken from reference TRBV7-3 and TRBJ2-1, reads GAGVSQTPSNKVTEKGKYVELRCDPISGHTALYWYRQSLGQGPEFLIYFQGTGAADDSGLPNDRFFAVRPEGSVSTLKIQRTERGDSAVYLCASSLSYGEGNNEQFFGPGTRLTVL.

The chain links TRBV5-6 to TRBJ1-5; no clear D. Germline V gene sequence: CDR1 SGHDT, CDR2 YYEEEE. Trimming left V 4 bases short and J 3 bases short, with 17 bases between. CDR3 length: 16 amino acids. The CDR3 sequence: CASSPSEGRNNQPQHF. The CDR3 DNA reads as TGTGCCAGCAGCCCGAGTGAGGGAAGGAACAATCAGCCCCAGCATTTT.